The 30 T cell receptor beta chains given below trace back to one sample, sequenced in a study of cytomegalovirus exposure and HLA in healthy donors. PCR primers comprised 60 Vbeta and 13 Jbeta primers. Clones were sequenced by immunoSEQ multiplex PCR, and TCRdb holds only the in-frame ones, with some missing. The profile shows about 140,000 clones, over 80% of them singletons. Sequencing used PBMCs. Receptors were obtained from a female donor in good health and CMV-seronegative.

This clone has just one count. The chain employs TRBV5-4 and TRBJ2-7, with TRBD1 matching 10 bases. The germline V gene has CDR1 SGHNT and CDR2 YYREEE (reference sequence). V was pared by 4 bases and J by 10 bases, with 5 bases of the junction left unmatched. CDR3 size: 12 residues. The CDR3 nucleotides read TGTGCCAGCAGCGCGGGGACAGGGGAACAGTACTTC. It encodes CASSAGTGEQYF.

The chain uses TRBV6-5 and TRBJ1-1; D perhaps matches TRBD1 (5 bases). Germline CDR1 is MNHEY and CDR2 is SVGAGI. Trimming shortened V by 2 bases and J by 5 bases, and 12 bases separated the two germline ends. The CDR3 length is 14 residues. The CDR3, as DNA: TGTGCCAGCAGTTACGGGCAGGGCTATACTGAAGCTTTCTTT. Residues: CASSYGQGYTEAFF.

The chain is built from TRBV6-1 and TRBJ2-2, with TRBD1 matching over 7 bases. V dropped 2 bases and J dropped 8; count of bases not matched to a gene: 11. Germline-derived CDR1 and CDR2 are MNHNS and SASEGT. The CDR3 covers 16 residues. CDR3 nucleotide sequence: TGTGCCAGCAGTGAAAAGGGGGCGACCTTTTTTGGGGAGCTGTTTTTT. As protein: CASSEKGATFFGELFF.

This clone was detected a few times. The chain links TRBV19 to TRBJ1-1; 8 positions match TRBD1. From germline, CDR1 is LNHDA and CDR2 SQIVND (reference sequence). V lost 5 bases, J lost 5 bases, and 13 bases stayed unmatched. This CDR3 contains 16 residues. The CDR3 coding sequence is TGTGCCAGTAGTTTTGGACAGGGAGGGGGGGGAACTGAAGCTTTCTTT. Its protein product is CASSFGQGGGGTEAFF.

Only a few counts were recorded for this clone. This chain uses TRBV4-2 with TRBJ2-5, with TRBD2 as a possible D gene (5 bases). The CDR3 has 15 amino acids. Germline CDR1 is LGHNA and CDR2 is YNFKEQ. Deletions cut 1 base from V and 1 base from J, with 10 bases between. The CDR3 DNA reads TGTGCCAGCAGCCAAGTGTCGGGGTCCCAAGAGACCCAGTACTTC. Translation gives CASSQVSGSQETQYF.

The chain links TRBV19 to TRBJ1-1; 7 bases line up with TRBD1. Germline CDR1 reads LNHDA; CDR2 reads SQIVND (reference sequence). The CDR3 extends over 13 amino acids. V dropped 2 bases and J dropped 6; count of bases not matched to a gene: 3. In DNA form, the CDR3 reads TGTGCCAGTAGTATAAACAGGGGCCCTGAAGCTTTCTTT. Translating it yields CASSINRGPEAFF. Full variable domain (outside the CDR3, taken from reference TRBV19 and TRBJ1-1): DGGITQSPKYLFRKEGQNVTLSCEQNLNHDAMYWYRQDPGQGLRLIYYSQIVNDFQKGDIAEGYSVSREKKESFPLTVTSAQKNPTAFYLCASSINRGPEAFFGQGTRLTVV.

CDR3 loop: CASSGDYYGYTF. The CDR3 bases are TGTGCCAGCAGTGGAGATTACTATGGCTACACCTTC. The V gene is TRBV28, the J gene TRBJ1-2; D uncertain. The germline V gene encodes CDR1 MDHEN and CDR2 SYDVKM. This CDR3 spans 12 amino acids. V was pared by 5 bases and J by 3 bases, with 7 bases between.

The chain is built from TRBV28 and TRBJ1-2; possible D gene TRBD1, 5 bases. CDR3 length: 15 amino acids. CDR1 is MDHEN and CDR2 is SYDVKM in the germline V gene. V was pared by 5 bases and J by 1 base, with 14 bases between. CDR3 sequence reads: CASSLGHVLNYGYTF. The DNA of the CDR3 is TGTGCCAGCAGTCTAGGACACGTACTTAACTATGGCTACACCTTC.

This chain connects TRBV6-5 to TRBJ2-1; 9 bases fit TRBD2. CDR3 length: 15 residues. In germline, CDR1 is MNHEY, CDR2 SVGAGI. V shed 2 bases and J 8 bases; nucleotides not matched to a gene: 7. The CDR3 DNA sequence: TGTGCCAGCAGTTACGAGCTAGCGGGGTTCGATGAGCAGTTCTTC. Encoded protein: CASSYELAGFDEQFF.

The chain uses TRBV4-1 and TRBJ2-2, with a tentative D call TRBD2 (5 bases). The CDR3 is 15 amino acids. Trimming took 4 bases from V and 0 from J, leaving 9 bases between them. The germline V gene encodes CDR1 MGHRA and CDR2 YSYEKL. The CDR3 region is CASSPYGANTGELFF. The CDR3 region has the DNA TGCGCCAGCAGCCCTTACGGGGCGAACACCGGGGAGCTGTTTTTT.

The V call is TRBV6-5, the J call TRBJ2-7, with D tentatively TRBD1 (6 bases). Between the trimmed V and J ends, which lost 4 bases and 11 bases, there was a span of 12 bases. The CDR3 is 11 amino acids. Germline-derived CDR1 and CDR2 are MNHEY and SVGAGI. As DNA, the CDR3 is TGTGCCAGCAGTTTAGGGGGTCCGGAGTACTTC. This sequence encodes CASSLGGPEYF.

CDR3 sequence reads: CSVYSGRSTDTQYF. The CDR3 DNA is TGCAGCGTCTACAGCGGGAGATCGACAGATACGCAGTATTTT. J is TRBJ2-3 and V is TRBV29-1; 8 nucleotides align to TRBD2. In germline, CDR1 is SQVTM, CDR2 ANQGSEA. The V gene end was trimmed by 6 bases and the J gene end by 3 bases; junction bases not matched to a gene: 8. The CDR3 loop spans 14 amino acids.

The CDR3 spells CASSSQGPYEQYF. DNA of the CDR3: TGTGCCAGCAGTTCACAGGGGCCCTACGAGCAGTACTTC. The chain has TRBV2 and TRBJ2-7; the match to TRBD1 covers 7 bases. The CDR3 contains 13 residues. The V and J ends lost 5 bases and 2 bases, in that order; junction bases with no gene match: 3. Germline V gene data show CDR1 as SNHLY and CDR2 as FYNNEI.

This clone is a singleton in its sample. The genes are TRBV27 and TRBJ2-3; 8 bases line up with TRBD1. The germline CDR1 and CDR2 sequences are MNHEY and SMNVEV (reference sequence). J gave up 3 bases and V 5 bases, and 7 bases lay outside the gene matches. The CDR3 totals 15 residues. In DNA, the CDR3 is TGTGCCAGCAGTCCCGGACAGGGATGGACAGATACGCAGTATTTT. This sequence encodes CASSPGQGWTDTQYF.

V is TRBV7-9 and J is TRBJ2-7, with 8 bases fitting TRBD1. V dropped 5 bases and J dropped 0; count of bases not matched to a gene: 15. This CDR3 has 18 amino acids. Germline V gene sequence: CDR1 SEHNR, CDR2 FQNEAQ (reference sequence). The CDR3 loop is CASSTGQGVFGSSYEQYF. CDR3 nucleotide sequence: TGTGCCAGCAGCACTGGACAGGGTGTCTTCGGAAGCTCCTACGAGCAGTACTTC.

The chain carries TRBV6-5 and TRBJ1-5; D may be TRBD1 (6 bases). V was pared by 6 bases and J by 0 bases, with 12 bases between. The germline V gene encodes CDR1 MNHEY and CDR2 SVGAGI. The CDR3 contains 15 residues. The CDR3 bases are TGTGCCAGCAGCCGGGACATTTATAGCAATCAGCCCCAGCATTTT. This sequence encodes CASSRDIYSNQPQHF.

The CDR3 nucleotides are TGCAGTGCTTTGGACTATCCCGAGCAGTTCTTC. Protein product: CSALDYPEQFF. The rearrangement links TRBV20-1 to TRBJ2-1; maybe TRBD2 (6 bases). Germline-derived CDR1 and CDR2 are DFQATT and SNEGSKA (reference sequence). The CDR3 sequence is 11 residues long. The germline V and J ends were trimmed by 5 bases and 10 bases, with 12 bases remaining between them.

The chain employs TRBV15 and TRBJ1-5; D remains ambiguous. Trimming took 2 bases from V and 7 from J, leaving 12 bases between them. The CDR3 length is 14 residues. Germline V CDR1 and CDR2: LNHNV, YYDKDF (reference sequence). The CDR3 bases are TGTGCCACCAGCAGAAATGATATTGCGCAGCCCCAGCATTTT. This sequence encodes CATSRNDIAQPQHF.

Only a few counts were recorded for this clone. The chain carries TRBV28 and TRBJ2-3, with D perhaps matching TRBD1 (6 bases). This CDR3 has 17 residues. V was pared by 2 bases and J by 3 bases, with 18 bases between. From germline, CDR1 is MDHEN and CDR2 SYDVKM. CDR3 region: CASSLGRVGTGTDTQYF. Written as DNA, the CDR3 is TGTGCCAGCAGTTTAGGCAGGGTGGGTACAGGGACAGATACGCAGTATTTT.

This rearrangement joins TRBV13 to TRBJ2-1; 12 positions agree with TRBD2. V gave up 4 bases and J gave up 2 bases; unmatched junction bases: 9. The CDR3 length is 18 residues. The germline gives CDR1 PRHDT, CDR2 FYEKMQ (reference sequence). The CDR3 sequence is CASSSSQGLAGPYNEQFF. The CDR3 coding sequence is TGTGCCAGCAGCTCCTCTCAAGGACTAGCGGGACCCTACAATGAGCAGTTCTTC.

The chain combines TRBV5-6 with TRBJ2-3; 8 bases align to TRBD1. After removal of 3 bases from V and 6 bases from J, the junction contained 6 bases not matched to a gene. Germline V gene lookup returns CDR1 SGHDT and CDR2 YYEEEE. The CDR3 loop spans 14 amino acids. CDR3 in amino acids: CASSYGTGEDTQYF. The CDR3 DNA follows: TGTGCCAGCAGCTACGGGACAGGTGAGGATACGCAGTATTTT.

The chain uses TRBV28 and TRBJ2-1, with 10 bases aligning to TRBD2. After removal of 5 bases from V and 9 bases from J, the junction contained 7 bases not matched to a gene. CDR1 and CDR2 from the germline V gene are MDHEN and SYDVKM. The CDR3 is 14 residues long. CDR3 region: CASSAGTSASEQFF. CDR3 in DNA: TGTGCCAGCAGTGCCGGGACTAGCGCGAGTGAGCAGTTCTTC. The full variable domain, rest sourced from reference TRBV28 and TRBJ2-1, is DVKVTQSSRYLVKRTGEKVFLECVQDMDHENMFWYRQDPGLGLRLIYFSYDVKMKEKGDIPEGYSVSREKKERFSLILESASTNQTSMYLCASSAGTSASEQFFGPGTRLTVL.

This sequence joins TRBV11-3 and TRBJ2-1; 14 bases match TRBD2. The germline V gene has CDR1 SGHNT and CDR2 YENEEA. V gave up 5 bases and J gave up 9 bases; unmatched junction bases: 9. This CDR3 region has 16 residues. The DNA of the CDR3 is TGTGCCAGCAGCGTCGGACTAGCGGGAGGTGCTAGTGAGCAGTTCTTC. Protein product: CASSVGLAGGASEQFF.

This clone was recorded a few times. Other DNA sequences in this sample translate to the same CDR3. The CDR3 coding sequence is TGTGCAAGTCACCCATCAGTAGCGCCTAGCACAGATACGCAGTATTTT. Translating it yields CASHPSVAPSTDTQYF. The genes are TRBV12-2 and TRBJ2-3; the table gives TRBD2 as D, unverified against the DNA. TRBV12-2 is a recognized pseudogene. The CDR3 totals 16 residues.

The chain uses TRBV30 and TRBJ2-1, with TRBD1 as a possible D gene (5 bases). The germline V gene encodes CDR1 GTSNPN and CDR2 SVGIG (reference sequence). The V gene lost 0 bases and the J gene lost 9 bases, with 9 bases spanning the gap. This CDR3 region has 12 residues. DNA of the CDR3: TGTGCCTGGAGTGTACTAAGGGGTGAGCAGTTCTTC. Translating gives CAWSVLRGEQFF.

The chain joins TRBV7-2 to TRBJ2-7, with 7 bases lining up with TRBD1. Per germline, CDR1 SGHTA and CDR2 FQGNSA. Trimming at V came to 6 bases and at J to 3 bases, leaving 11 bases not matched to a gene. This CDR3 has 15 residues. CDR3 DNA: TGTGCCAGCAGTCCTTCTAGGGGACAGAACTACGAGCAGTACTTC. Protein: CASSPSRGQNYEQYF.

This chain joins TRBV7-9 and TRBJ1-4, with D unresolved. The CDR3 totals 17 residues. Trimming stripped 4 bases from V and 0 bases from J, with 15 bases between. Germline V CDR1 and CDR2: SEHNR, FQNEAQ (reference sequence). The CDR3 protein is CASSSVLRTATNEKLFF. The CDR3 nucleotides read TGTGCCAGCAGCTCCGTCCTCCGTACTGCAACTAATGAAAAACTGTTTTTT.

The chain combines TRBV13 with TRBJ2-7; no firm D call. There are 14 residues in the CDR3. The germline V gene has CDR1 PRHDT and CDR2 FYEKMQ (reference sequence). Between the trimmed V and J ends, which lost 1 base and 2 bases, there was a span of 9 bases. The CDR3, as DNA: TGTGCCAGCAGCTTAGAACTTTATCCCTACGAGCAGTACTTC. Translation: CASSLELYPYEQYF.

This clone was detected only once. V is TRBV5-4 and J is TRBJ2-1; 9 bases align to TRBD1. With 4 bases clipped from V and 8 bases from J, the junction kept 4 bases outside the gene matches. The germline V gene has CDR1 SGHNT and CDR2 YYREEE (reference sequence). This CDR3 is 13 amino acids long. CDR3 residues: CASSGQGFDEQFF. The CDR3 DNA is TGTGCCAGCAGCGGACAGGGGTTCGATGAGCAGTTCTTC.

With regard to this clone: The same CDR3 also results from other DNA sequences found in this sample. The rearrangement joins TRBV9 to TRBJ1-1, with D possibly TRBD1 on 5 matching bases. V lost 1 base and J lost 4, with 8 bases in between. The CDR3 extends over 13 amino acids. Germline V CDR1 and CDR2: SGDLS, YYNGEE. Here the CDR3 reads CASSVRGGTEAFF. In DNA, the CDR3 is TGTGCCAGCAGCGTAAGGGGAGGCACTGAAGCTTTCTTT.